The next 5 T cell receptor beta chains were all read from a single sample in a study of neoadjuvant nivolumab and ipilimumab in lung cancer. This table comes from immunoSEQ multiplex PCR, and its TCRdb copy is limited to in-frame clones, with some not included. The data contain about 26,000 clones, around 80% of them seen just once; the ten biggest clones take up under 8%. The sample in question was peripheral blood, obtained before neoadjuvant nivolumab, alone or with ipilimumab. Receptors originate from an adult with non-small cell lung cancer.

The chain uses TRBV19 and TRBJ1-2; 7 bases agree with TRBD1. CDR1 is LNHDA, CDR2 SQIVND, per germline (reference sequence). V lost 7 bases and J lost 4; bases outside the gene matches: 12. This CDR3 comprises 15 residues. The CDR3 DNA is TGTGCCAGTAATGGCCTGACAGGGTTCGGCTATGGCTACACCTTC. Amino acids: CASNGLTGFGYGYTF.

The gene calls are TRBV6-8 and TRBJ2-7, with D possibly TRBD1 on 5 matching bases. This CDR3 has 15 residues. Germline V gives CDR1 MNHGY, CDR2 SAAAGT. V gave up 0 bases and J gave up 4 bases, with 13 bases separating them. CDR3: CASSYSFRAGYEQYF. CDR3 coding DNA: TGTGCCAGCAGTTACTCGTTCAGGGCCGGGTACGAGCAGTACTTC.

As DNA, the CDR3 is TGTGCCAGCAGTGAACAGGGACATACGAACACTGAAGCTTTCTTT. Translating gives CASSEQGHTNTEAFF. This chain links TRBV2 with TRBJ1-1; D may be TRBD1 (6 bases). The CDR3 is 15 residues long. The germline V gene has CDR1 SNHLY and CDR2 FYNNEI. The ends were cut back, 2 bases at V and 1 base at J, with 11 bases in the middle. The full variable domain, completed using reference TRBV2 and TRBJ1-1, is EPEVTQTPSHQVTQMGQEVILRCVPISNHLYFYWYRQILGQKVEFLVSFYNNEISEKSEIFDDQFSVERPDGSNFTLKIRSTKLEDSAMYFCASSEQGHTNTEAFFGQGTRLTVV.

This chain connects TRBV6-6 to TRBJ1-1; no firm D call. CDR1 is MNHNY and CDR2 is SVGAGI in the germline V gene (reference sequence). Trimming removed 0 bases at V and 1 base at J, with 9 bases between. The CDR3 has 15 residues. CDR3 bases: TGTGCCAGCAGTTACTCCGACACAACGAACACTGAAGCTTTCTTT. It specifies CASSYSDTTNTEAFF.

The rearrangement uses TRBV19 and TRBJ1-6; D unclear. Germline V gives CDR1 LNHDA, CDR2 SQIVND (reference sequence). Trimming pared 6 bases from V and 5 bases from J, leaving 11 bases between. CDR3 length equals 14 residues. CDR3 sequence reads: CASSPSGDNSPLHF. DNA for the CDR3: TGTGCCAGTAGCCCTAGCGGAGATAATTCACCCCTCCACTTT.